The 22 T cell receptor beta chains listed next were all sequenced from one sample in a study of cytomegalovirus exposure and HLA in healthy donors. Researchers ran the PCR with 60 Vbeta and 13 Jbeta primers. Clones were read by immunoSEQ multiplex PCR, and TCRdb kept only the in-frame ones, dropping some. The sample yields 200,000 to 250,000 clones, approximately 79% seen once. Sequencing used PBMCs. These receptors all come from a man aged 50 to 60 in good health and CMV-seronegative.

Concerning this clone: The junction departs from the called germline gene at one end, perhaps through a read error. V gene TRBV12-5 combines with J gene TRBJ1-2; possibly TRBD1 for D (6 bases). This CDR3 region has 14 residues. Germline V gives CDR1 LGHNT, CDR2 FRNRAP. As DNA, the CDR3 is TGTGCTAGTGATTTGGACCTGACAGGTCTTGGCTACACCTTC. Translated, it gives CASDLDLTGLGYTF.

This clone is a singleton in its sample. This chain uses TRBV11-2 with TRBJ1-1, with 9 bases fitting TRBD1. CDR1 is SGHAT and CDR2 is FQNNGV in the germline V gene. The CDR3 loop spans 16 amino acids. V was clipped by 6 bases and J by 0 bases; unmatched bases: 8. The CDR3 nucleotides are TGTGCCAGCAGACCCCGGGACAGGGTGTTGAACACTGAAGCTTTCTTT. Residues: CASRPRDRVLNTEAFF.

This clone has more than one count but fewer than ten. V and J are TRBV7-9 and TRBJ1-1; 7 positions match TRBD1. From germline, CDR1 is SEHNR and CDR2 FQNEAQ (reference sequence). V was clipped by 5 bases and J by 2 bases; unmatched bases: 8. The CDR3 sequence is 15 residues long. CDR3 in amino acids: CASSDGRTGNTEAFF. CDR3 bases: TGTGCCAGCAGCGACGGTCGGACAGGAAACACTGAAGCTTTCTTT.

The J gene is TRBJ2-5, the V gene TRBV28, with 10 bases lining up with TRBD1. V shed 6 bases and J 6 bases; nucleotides not matched to a gene: 10. The CDR3 contains 15 residues. The V gene's germline CDR1 is MDHEN and CDR2 SYDVKM. The CDR3 loop reads CASRSGTGDGKTQYF. The CDR3 region has the DNA TGTGCCAGCAGATCCGGGACAGGGGATGGGAAGACCCAGTACTTC.

The rearrangement joins TRBV11-2 to TRBJ2-5; 11 bases are a match to TRBD1. Trimming removed 1 base from V and 3 bases from J; junction bases left unmatched: 4. The CDR3 length is 16 residues. Germline V lookup: CDR1 SGHAT, CDR2 FQNNGV. The CDR3 here is CASSLGGTGGKETQYF. In DNA form, the CDR3 reads TGTGCCAGCAGCTTAGGAGGGACAGGGGGTAAAGAGACCCAGTACTTC.

The chain links TRBV7-3 to TRBJ2-1; 8 bases map to TRBD2. Per germline, CDR1 SGHTA and CDR2 FQGTGA. The CDR3 has 15 amino acids. V was clipped by 7 bases and J by 0 bases; unmatched bases: 5. The CDR3 is CASNSLAGSYNEQFF. CDR3 in DNA: TGTGCCAGCAACTCTCTAGCGGGCTCCTACAATGAGCAGTTCTTC.

This clone was seen a single time. The V gene is TRBV19, the J gene TRBJ2-3; D not resolved. The CDR3 loop spans 15 amino acids. Trimming cost V 8 bases and J 1 base, with 16 bases left between them. CDR1 LNHDA and CDR2 SQIVND come from the germline V gene (reference sequence). CDR3 region: CASGGYRGGTDTQYF. DNA for the CDR3: TGTGCCAGTGGCGGATACCGAGGAGGCACAGATACGCAGTATTTT. The full variable domain, rest sourced from reference TRBV19 and TRBJ2-3, is DGGITQSPKYLFRKEGQNVTLSCEQNLNHDAMYWYRQDPGQGLRLIYYSQIVNDFQKGDIAEGYSVSREKKESFPLTVTSAQKNPTAFYLCASGGYRGGTDTQYFGPGTRLTVL.

In this sample, this clone turned up once. The gene calls are TRBV28 and TRBJ2-3; 12 bases are a match to TRBD2. The J segment lost 4 bases and the V segment lost 1 base, leaving 3 bases of the junction unmatched. Germline V lookup: CDR1 MDHEN, CDR2 SYDVKM. The CDR3 is made up of 16 amino acids. CDR3 in amino acids: CASSLLASGRADTQYF. CDR3 in DNA: TGTGCCAGCAGTTTATTAGCTAGCGGGAGGGCAGATACGCAGTATTTT.

J is TRBJ1-5 and V is TRBV28; D gene uncertain. This CDR3 is built from 16 residues. Trimming stripped 0 bases from V and 4 bases from J, with 13 bases between. The germline V gene has CDR1 MDHEN and CDR2 SYDVKM. The CDR3 bases are TGTGCCAGCAGTTTATGGGCCTTTCTGGAGAATCAGCCCCAGCATTTT. Translating gives CASSLWAFLENQPQHF.

DNA for the CDR3: TGTGCCAGCAGTAGGGAGGCGAGCAATCAGCCCCAGCATTTT. The encoded protein is CASSREASNQPQHF. J is TRBJ1-5 and V is TRBV6-4; D unresolved. Germline lookup yields CDR1 MRHNA and CDR2 SNTAGT. The CDR3 consists of 14 residues. Trimming left V 5 bases short and J 1 base short, with 9 bases between.

This chain links TRBV2 with TRBJ1-5; 11 nucleotides align to TRBD1. There are 14 residues in the CDR3. Trimming removed 4 bases from V and 15 bases from J; junction bases left unmatched: 11. From germline, CDR1 is SNHLY and CDR2 FYNNEI. The CDR3, as DNA: TGTGCCAGCAGTGGGGAAGGGACAGGGGGATTGAGGCATTTT. This codes for CASSGEGTGGLRHF.

The chain has TRBV18 and TRBJ2-7; 9 nucleotides match TRBD1. This CDR3 spans 16 amino acids. Germline assignment: CDR1 KGHSH and CDR2 LQKENI. V was clipped by 6 bases and J by 7 bases; unmatched bases: 16. The CDR3 coding sequence is TGTGCCAGCTCCCAGGAAAGGGACAGGGTTCGGAGAGAGCAGTACTTC. Residues: CASSQERDRVRREQYF.

The chain couples TRBV5-6 to TRBJ2-7; the match to TRBD2 covers 11 bases. V lost 4 bases and J lost 6; bases outside the gene matches: 9. Germline V gene lookup returns CDR1 SGHDT and CDR2 YYEEEE. CDR3 length equals 15 residues. CDR3 in DNA: TGTGCCAGCAGCCGGATTTCGCTAGCGGGAGGCGAGCAGTACTTC. Its translation: CASSRISLAGGEQYF.

This sequence joins TRBV5-1 and TRBJ1-4; D unclear. The CDR3 has 16 residues. The germline gives CDR1 SGHRS, CDR2 YFSETQ. The V end lost 0 bases, the J end lost 0 bases, and 9 bases lay between the germline ends. CDR3: CASSLAPTATNEKLFF. Here the CDR3 DNA reads TGCGCCAGCAGCTTGGCCCCTACAGCAACTAATGAAAAACTGTTTTTT.

V gene TRBV9 combines with J gene TRBJ1-1, with D possibly TRBD1 on 5 matching bases. V gave up 4 bases and J gave up 0 bases, with 13 bases separating them. Germline CDR1 is SGDLS and CDR2 is YYNGEE. This CDR3 spans 15 amino acids. The CDR3 sequence: CASSPGGRMNTEAFF. The CDR3 bases are TGTGCCAGCAGCCCCGGGGGACGGATGAACACTGAAGCTTTCTTT.

This clone came up once. This chain links TRBV6-1 with TRBJ1-1; tentative D call: TRBD1 (6 bases). The V and J ends lost 5 bases and 5 bases respectively, with 12 bases between them. This CDR3 has 13 amino acids. CDR1 and CDR2 (germline): MNHNS, SASEGT. Written as DNA, the CDR3 is TGTGCCAGCAGTAAGACAGGACGGACTGAAGCTTTCTTT. Protein sequence: CASSKTGRTEAFF.

This clone was seen only a few times. The rearrangement uses TRBV27 and TRBJ2-1; D not resolved. Trimming stripped 4 bases from V and 4 bases from J, with 17 bases between. The germline V gene encodes CDR1 MNHEY and CDR2 SMNVEV (reference sequence). The CDR3 extends over 16 amino acids. CDR3 coding DNA: TGTGCCAGCAGTTCCTCACCTGATCTCACATACAATGAGCAGTTCTTC. The encoded protein is CASSSSPDLTYNEQFF.

This clone appeared a few times. The rearrangement joins TRBV9 to TRBJ2-1; 11 bases are a match to TRBD2. The CDR3 runs 17 residues. With 4 bases clipped from V and 4 bases from J, the junction kept 10 bases outside the gene matches. Germline V gene lookup returns CDR1 SGDLS and CDR2 YYNGEE. The chain's CDR3 is CASSPLAGTSGYNEQFF. The CDR3 DNA sequence: TGTGCCAGCAGCCCCCTCGCCGGGACTAGCGGTTACAATGAGCAGTTCTTC.

The chain couples TRBV5-1 to TRBJ2-3; D gene uncertain. The CDR3 extends over 13 amino acids. Germline CDR1 SGHRS, CDR2 YFSETQ. Trimming removed 2 bases from V and 6 bases from J, with 10 bases in between. In DNA, the CDR3 is TGCGCCAGCAGCTTTGCTTCTGAGGATACGCAGTATTTT. Translating gives CASSFASEDTQYF.

The J gene is TRBJ2-3, the V gene TRBV2, with D possibly matching TRBD2 (6 bases). This CDR3 has 13 residues. V lost 3 bases to trimming and J lost 4 bases, with 8 bases between them. From germline, CDR1 is SNHLY and CDR2 FYNNEI. The CDR3 sequence is CASSDGGADTQYF. DNA of the CDR3: TGTGCCAGCAGTGACGGCGGGGCAGATACGCAGTATTTT. The variable domain in full, completed from reference TRBV2 and TRBJ2-3, reads EPEVTQTPSHQVTQMGQEVILRCVPISNHLYFYWYRQILGQKVEFLVSFYNNEISEKSEIFDDQFSVERPDGSNFTLKIRSTKLEDSAMYFCASSDGGADTQYFGPGTRLTVL.

This clone showed up just once. The chain recombines TRBV2 with TRBJ1-1; no firm D call. The CDR3 is 13 residues long. CDR1 SNHLY and CDR2 FYNNEI come from the germline V gene. With 4 bases removed from V and 4 bases from J, the gap between germline ends came to 10 bases. The CDR3 spells CASSARAVTEAFF. The CDR3 DNA follows: TGTGCCAGCAGTGCGAGGGCTGTCACTGAAGCTTTCTTT. Together with reference TRBV2 and TRBJ1-1, the CDR3 gives the full variable domain: EPEVTQTPSHQVTQMGQEVILRCVPISNHLYFYWYRQILGQKVEFLVSFYNNEISEKSEIFDDQFSVERPDGSNFTLKIRSTKLEDSAMYFCASSARAVTEAFFGQGTRLTVV.

This clone was detected once. The chain is built from TRBV19 and TRBJ2-2; 10 bases are a match to TRBD1. V gave up 6 bases and J gave up 6 bases; unmatched junction bases: 4. This CDR3 is 14 amino acids long. Germline V lookup: CDR1 LNHDA, CDR2 SQIVND (reference sequence). The CDR3 is CASRRDRGPGELFF. The CDR3 region has the DNA TGTGCCAGTAGGCGGGACAGGGGACCCGGGGAGCTGTTTTTT.